Sequencing of this TCR beta chain was carried out in a study of cytomegalovirus exposure and HLA in healthy donors. The PCR contained 60 Vbeta and 13 Jbeta primers. Sequencing was performed with immunoSEQ multiplex PCR; in TCRdb, only in-frame clones are kept and a portion is missing. The profile shows 100,000 to 150,000 clones, around 70% of them singletons. Findings and limits, study-wide: Overall, some 160 TCR beta chains were annotated as cytomegalovirus-associated.

The germline V gene has CDR1 SGHRS and CDR2 YFSETQ. Trimming removed 4 bases from V and 5 bases from J; junction bases left unmatched: 9. The CDR3 contains 16 residues. This clone occurred a few times. The antigen is undetermined. The sample comprised PBMCs. This chain uses TRBV5-1 with TRBJ2-3, with 11 positions matching TRBD2. The origin of this receptor is a woman aged 40 to 50 in good health and CMV-seronegative. CDR3 sequence (DNA): TGCGCCAGCAGCCACCTAGCGGGGGGAGGAGGAGATACGCAGTATTTT. This translates into CASSHLAGGGGDTQYF.